These 32 T cell receptor beta chains were sequenced from one sample in a study of spatial heterogeneity in lung cancer. The time point was: sample taken at primary tumor resection. General study points: One measure, the expanded intratumoral alpha and beta TCR count, tracked tumor mutation counts.

These receptors have no known antigen. TCRdb reprocessed the 5' RACE reads via MiXCR and lists one record per CDR3 protein. Of more than 15,000 distinct CDR3 sequences detected, 5% to 8% appear once; the ten largest clones hold 6.8%. Material: lung tumor tissue, obtained at surgery. These receptors all come from a male donor with early-stage non-small cell lung cancer.

This clonotype was observed many times. The library was built for alpha chains, so this beta chain is an off-target read and its size means little. The chain has TRBV7-2 and TRBJ2-2; D may be TRBD1 (6 bases). This CDR3 is 14 amino acids long. The germline gives CDR1 SGHTA, CDR2 FQGNSA. The V end lost 4 bases, the J end lost 11 bases, and 17 bases lay between the germline ends. The CDR3 region is CASSSLLGTSELFF. The CDR3 nucleotides read TGTGCCAGCAGCTCCTTATTGGGGACAAGTGAGCTGTTTTTT.

This clonotype has a count of ten or more. Within a library made for alpha chains, this beta chain is off target, and its count is uninformative. The chain employs TRBV2 and TRBJ2-7, with 8 bases matching TRBD1. Trimming cost V 5 bases and J 3 bases; bases outside gene matches: 6. CDR3 length: 14 amino acids. Germline-derived CDR1 and CDR2 are SNHLY and FYNNEI. The DNA of the CDR3 is TGTGCCAGCAGTTCCGGGACAGGCTACTACGAGCAGTACTTC. This translates into CASSSGTGYYEQYF. The full variable domain, completed using reference TRBV2 and TRBJ2-7, is EPEVTQTPSHQVTQMGQEVILRCVPISNHLYFYWYRQILGQKVEFLVSFYNNEISEKSEIFDDQFSVERPDGSNFTLKIRSTKLEDSAMYFCASSSGTGYYEQYFGPGTRLTVT.

This clonotype was counted at least ten times. Because the library targeted alpha chains, this beta chain is an off-target read whose size means little. The V and J genes are TRBV4-2 and TRBJ2-3; 12 nucleotides align to TRBD2. Germline V gives CDR1 LGHNA, CDR2 YNFKEQ. V lost 5 bases, J lost 5 bases, and 5 bases stayed unmatched. This CDR3 has 15 amino acids. DNA of the CDR3: TGTGCCAGCAGCTTAAGACTAGCGGGAGTAGATACGCAGTATTTT. Translated, it gives CASSLRLAGVDTQYF.

This clonotype was found many times. As an off-target read in a library built for alpha chains, this beta chain has a frequency of little significance. This chain links TRBV25-1 with TRBJ2-1, with D possibly being TRBD2 (5 bases). The CDR3 totals 14 residues. V was cut by 1 base and J by 8 bases, with 12 bases left in between. The germline gives CDR1 MGHDK, CDR2 SYGVNS. The chain's CDR3 is CASSEWRVGDEQFF. CDR3 DNA sequence: TGTGCCAGCAGTGAATGGCGGGTGGGCGATGAGCAGTTCTTC.

This clonotype is labeled medium-sized. In a library made to pick up alpha chains, this beta chain is a stray read with a size that means little. The rearrangement uses TRBV6-1 and TRBJ2-1; D is uncertain. Trimming took 1 base from V and 2 from J, leaving 9 bases between them. CDR1 MNHNS and CDR2 SASEGT come from the germline V gene. This CDR3 spans 15 amino acids. The chain's CDR3 is CASSEEGGTYNEQFF. CDR3 sequence (DNA): TGTGCCAGCAGTGAAGAGGGCGGTACCTACAATGAGCAGTTCTTC.

This clonotype was seen ten or more times. With the library built for alpha chains, this beta chain is off target and its frequency is not meaningful. This chain connects TRBV29-1 to TRBJ2-1; 10 positions agree with TRBD2. V lost 7 bases and J lost 2; bases outside the gene matches: 11. This CDR3 spans 16 amino acids. CDR1 and CDR2 (germline): SQVTM, ANQGSEA. CDR3 protein: CSANRASGSTYNEQFF. CDR3 DNA: TGCAGCGCAAACAGGGCTAGCGGGAGCACCTACAATGAGCAGTTCTTC.

A few counts support this clonotype. The library was designed around alpha chains, so this beta chain is a stray read whose abundance carries little weight. The chain combines TRBV6-5 with TRBJ2-7; 8 positions agree with TRBD1. CDR1 and CDR2 (germline): MNHEY, SVGAGI. The CDR3 loop spans 15 amino acids. Unmatched junction bases numbered 9, after V lost 6 bases and J lost 2 bases. The CDR3 nucleotides are TGTGCCAGCAGCCTGCTTCCACAGGGGGCCTACGAGCAGTACTTC. Its protein is CASSLLPQGAYEQYF.

This clonotype appeared many times. At one of its ends the junction is not consistent with the germline gene, which may arise from a read error. This beta chain was picked up by a library intended for alpha chains and is off target, so its count carries little meaning. The chain has TRBV29-1 and TRBJ2-7; D could derive from TRBD1 or TRBD2 (5 bases each). The CDR3 extends over 15 amino acids. The germline CDR1 and CDR2 sequences are SQVTM and ANQGSEA. Written as DNA, the CDR3 is TGCAGCGTCGCCGGGGCCGCAGAAGACACTTACGTGCAGTACTTC. It yields the protein CSVAGAAEDTYVQYF.

This clonotype came up many times. Within a library made for alpha chains, this beta chain is off target, and its count is uninformative. The chain is built from TRBV29-1 and TRBJ2-4, with 8 nucleotides matching TRBD1. Trimming at V came to 6 bases and at J to 7 bases, leaving 8 bases not matched to a gene. The CDR3 is made up of 13 amino acids. Germline V gives CDR1 SQVTM, CDR2 ANQGSEA. CDR3 in DNA: TGCAGCGTCTCCCCAGACAGGGGTAACATTCAGTACTTC. Residues: CSVSPDRGNIQYF.

This clonotype was counted ten times or more. This beta chain was picked up by a library intended for alpha chains and is off target, so its count carries little meaning. This rearrangement joins TRBV24-1 to TRBJ2-2, with 9 bases identical to TRBD1. Germline CDR1 and CDR2: KGHDR and SFDVKD. V lost 5 bases and J lost 0; bases outside the gene matches: 6. CDR3 length equals 17 residues. CDR3 coding DNA: TGTGCCACCAGTGGGGGGACAGGGATCGCGAACACCGGGGAGCTGTTTTTT. This gives the protein CATSGGTGIANTGELFF.

This clonotype was counted at least ten times. Within a library made for alpha chains, this beta chain is off target, and its count is uninformative. This chain links TRBV5-6 with TRBJ1-1, with D maybe TRBD1 (5 bases). The length of the CDR3 is 13 residues. V was cut by 5 bases and J by 2 bases, with 10 bases left in between. Germline V lookup: CDR1 SGHDT, CDR2 YYEEEE. The DNA for the CDR3 is TGTGCCAGCAGGGGGACGCGAAACACTGAAGCTTTCTTT. Amino acids: CASRGTRNTEAFF.

The sample holds many counts of this clonotype. The library was built for alpha chains, so this beta chain is an off-target read and its size means little. The rearrangement links TRBV10-3 to TRBJ1-2, with unresolved D. Germline V CDR1 and CDR2: ENHRY, SYGVKD. The length of the CDR3 is 15 residues. The ends were cut back, 7 bases at V and 3 bases at J, with 18 bases in the middle. CDR3 nucleotide sequence: TGTGCCATCATCCCGAGTCCCGCGACGGACTATGGCTACACCTTC. Translating gives CAIIPSPATDYGYTF.

This clonotype was detected ten times or more. A library prepared for alpha chains yielded this beta chain as an off-target read; its size is of little meaning. The rearrangement links TRBV20-1 to TRBJ1-3, with D unclear. CDR1 DFQATT and CDR2 SNEGSKA come from the germline V gene (reference sequence). V dropped 0 bases and J dropped 0 bases, with 3 bases sitting between them. The CDR3 loop spans 13 amino acids. CDR3: CSARDGSGNTIYF. The DNA of the CDR3 is TGCAGTGCTAGAGACGGCTCTGGAAACACCATATATTTT.

This clonotype is termed medium-sized. This beta chain came through as a stray read in a library set up for alpha chains, and its size says little. J is TRBJ2-1 and V is TRBV7-2, with 10 bases that match TRBD2. The V and J ends lost 4 bases and 8 bases, in that order; junction bases with no gene match: 14. Germline V gene data show CDR1 as SGHTA and CDR2 as FQGNSA. The CDR3 totals 17 residues. The CDR3 loop is CASSSALAGGWKDEQFF. The CDR3 bases are TGTGCCAGCAGCTCCGCCTTAGCGGGAGGTTGGAAGGATGAGCAGTTCTTC. Supplemented by reference TRBV7-2 and TRBJ2-1, the full variable domain reads GAGVSQSPSNKVTEKGKDVELRCDPISGHTALYWYRQSLGQGLEFLIYFQGNSAPDKSGLPSDRFSAERTGGSVSTLTIQRTQQEDSAVYLCASSSALAGGWKDEQFFGPGTRLTVL.

This clonotype was observed at least ten times. For a library built for alpha chains, this beta chain is a stray read; little rests on its size. This sequence joins TRBV27 and TRBJ1-5; D unresolved. The CDR3 covers 15 residues. The V end lost 7 bases, the J end lost 5 bases, and 18 bases lay between the germline ends. CDR1 and CDR2 (germline): MNHEY, SMNVEV (reference sequence). CDR3 sequence: CASTTRRTGDQPQHF. The DNA for the CDR3 is TGTGCCAGCACCACTCGCCGGACTGGAGATCAGCCCCAGCATTTT.

In regard to this clonotype: As an off-target read in a library built for alpha chains, this beta chain has a frequency of little significance. The V call is TRBV7-2, the J call TRBJ1-1, with D unclear. Trimming removed 7 bases from V and 3 bases from J, with 12 bases in between. The CDR3 has 13 residues. Germline CDR1 is SGHTA and CDR2 is FQGNSA. The CDR3 nucleotides read TGTGCCAGCACCACGTATCTGGACACTGAAGCTTTCTTT. Translating gives CASTTYLDTEAFF.

As for this clonotype: Because the library targeted alpha chains, this beta chain is an off-target read whose size means little. The chain couples TRBV15 to TRBJ2-4; perhaps TRBD1 as D (5 bases). This CDR3 comprises 18 residues. The germline V and J ends were trimmed by 0 bases and 0 bases, with 15 bases remaining between them. Germline V gives CDR1 LNHNV, CDR2 YYDKDF (reference sequence). The CDR3 loop reads CATSRDQGGILAKNIQYF. The CDR3 bases are TGTGCCACCAGCAGAGATCAGGGCGGAATTCTAGCCAAAAACATTCAGTACTTC.

On this clonotype itself: Little can be read into the size of this beta chain, an off-target read in a library designed for alpha chains. The J gene is TRBJ1-1, the V gene TRBV28; a possible D gene is TRBD1 (6 bases). The length of the CDR3 is 16 residues. Germline V gives CDR1 MDHEN, CDR2 SYDVKM. Between the trimmed V and J ends, which lost 5 bases and 2 bases, there was a span of 18 bases. CDR3: CASSRIRGRGNTEAFF. The CDR3 DNA is TGTGCCAGCAGTAGAATCAGGGGTCGGGGTAACACTGAAGCTTTCTTT.

This clonotype was picked up many times. Little can be read into the size of this beta chain, an off-target read in a library designed for alpha chains. This sequence joins TRBV18 and TRBJ2-6; D gene ambiguous. Looked up from germline, CDR1 is KGHSH and CDR2 is LQKENI. The CDR3 has 16 residues. The V and J ends lost 3 bases and 0 bases respectively, with 9 bases between them. The CDR3: CASSPNSASGANVLTF. DNA for the CDR3: TGTGCCAGCTCACCTAACAGCGCCTCTGGGGCCAACGTCCTGACTTTC.

This clonotype came up many times. This beta chain appears as a stray read in a library generated for alpha chains; its size is not informative. The gene calls are TRBV28 and TRBJ1-2; possibly TRBD1 for D (6 bases). From germline, CDR1 is MDHEN and CDR2 SYDVKM. The V gene lost 2 bases and the J gene lost 4 bases, with 23 bases spanning the gap. This CDR3 region has 18 residues. The CDR3 DNA is TGTGCCAGCAGTTTAGTAGACAGGATGCTAGTGGAATCCTATGGCTACACCTTC. Residues: CASSLVDRMLVESYGYTF.

This clonotype was counted many times. This beta chain is an unintended read in a library built for alpha chains; its size means little. The V and J genes are TRBV5-1 and TRBJ2-3; TRBD1 aligns across 7 bases. The germline V gene encodes CDR1 SGHRS and CDR2 YFSETQ. V shed 3 bases and J 1 base; nucleotides not matched to a gene: 2. This CDR3 contains 14 residues. The CDR3 nucleotides read TGCGCCAGCAGCTCAACAGGGGGCACAGATACGCAGTATTTT. It translates to CASSSTGGTDTQYF.

A few counts support this clonotype. This beta chain is a stray read from a library made for alpha chains; its abundance is not meaningful. The chain employs TRBV7-2 and TRBJ1-3, with D maybe TRBD1 (6 bases). Looked up from germline, CDR1 is SGHTA and CDR2 is FQGNSA. The CDR3 has 16 amino acids. Deletions cut 1 base from V and 4 bases from J, with 14 bases between. CDR3 nucleotide sequence: TGTGCCAGCAGCTTAGAAGGCACAGGGAGAGGAAACACCATATATTTT. Translation gives CASSLEGTGRGNTIYF. The full variable domain, in which reference TRBV7-2 and TRBJ1-3 provide the parts outside the CDR3, is GAGVSQSPSNKVTEKGKDVELRCDPISGHTALYWYRQSLGQGLEFLIYFQGNSAPDKSGLPSDRFSAERTGGSVSTLTIQRTQQEDSAVYLCASSLEGTGRGNTIYFGEGSWLTVV.

This clonotype has at least ten counts. The library was designed around alpha chains, so this beta chain is a stray read whose abundance carries little weight. The chain employs TRBV9 and TRBJ1-1; 12 bases agree with TRBD1. The germline V gene encodes CDR1 SGDLS and CDR2 YYNGEE. This CDR3 has 16 residues. The V gene end was trimmed by 0 bases and the J gene end by 5 bases; junction bases not matched to a gene: 5. CDR3 DNA sequence: TGTGCCAGCAGCGTAGAGGGACAGGGGGCCGTAACTGAAGCTTTCTTT. Translated, it gives CASSVEGQGAVTEAFF.

This clonotype was seen repeatedly, ten times or more. As an off-target read in a library built for alpha chains, this beta chain has a frequency of little significance. CDR3 residues: CASSSALVSANTIYF. The CDR3 DNA follows: TGTGCCAGCAGTTCCGCTTTGGTGTCCGCAAACACCATATATTTT. This chain uses TRBV28 with TRBJ1-3; D is unclear. The CDR3 totals 15 residues. Germline lookup yields CDR1 MDHEN and CDR2 SYDVKM. Trimming removed 4 bases at V and 6 bases at J, with 16 bases between.

This clonotype was found a few times. This beta chain is a stray read from a library made for alpha chains; its abundance is not meaningful. The chain is built from TRBV27 and TRBJ2-3; TRBD1 is a possible D gene (5 bases). The germline V gene has CDR1 MNHEY and CDR2 SMNVEV (reference sequence). There are 17 residues in the CDR3. V was trimmed by 1 base and J by 0 bases, leaving 14 bases between them. The DNA of the CDR3 is TGTGCCAGCAGTTTATTGGGGCTACAAAAAAGCACAGATACGCAGTATTTT. Encoded protein: CASSLLGLQKSTDTQYF.

This clonotype was detected ten times or more. This beta chain appears as a stray read in a library generated for alpha chains; its size is not informative. The chain carries TRBV18 and TRBJ2-3, with D perhaps assigned TRBD1 or TRBD2 (6 bases each). Deletions cut 3 bases from V and 2 bases from J, with 15 bases between. The CDR3 runs to 16 residues. The germline CDR1 and CDR2 sequences are KGHSH and LQKENI. CDR3 region: CASSPRGGGSTDTQYF. The CDR3 DNA reads TGTGCCAGCTCACCGAGAGGAGGGGGTTCCACAGATACGCAGTATTTT.

In this sample, this clonotype turned up many times. This beta chain was picked up by a library intended for alpha chains and is off target, so its count carries little meaning. The rearrangement links TRBV7-8 to TRBJ2-2, with 11 nucleotides matching TRBD1. This CDR3 has 15 residues. From germline, CDR1 is SGHVS and CDR2 FQNEAQ. Unmatched junction bases numbered 3, after V lost 5 bases and J lost 4 bases. CDR3 in amino acids: CASSPGTGGTGELFF. CDR3 nucleotide sequence: TGTGCCAGCAGCCCCGGGACAGGGGGCACCGGGGAGCTGTTTTTT.

This clonotype is classed as medium-sized. In a library made to pick up alpha chains, this beta chain is a stray read with a size that means little. J is TRBJ2-7 and V is TRBV28; D may be TRBD2 (5 bases). Germline CDR1 and CDR2: MDHEN and SYDVKM. This CDR3 has 16 amino acids. The V gene lost 3 bases and the J gene lost 3 bases, with 18 bases spanning the gap. CDR3 DNA: TGTGCCAGCAGTTTTCCGAGGGAGCTACGATACTACGAGCAGTACTTC. This sequence encodes CASSFPRELRYYEQYF. The full variable domain, its missing parts supplied by reference TRBV28 and TRBJ2-7, is DVKVTQSSRYLVKRTGEKVFLECVQDMDHENMFWYRQDPGLGLRLIYFSYDVKMKEKGDIPEGYSVSREKKERFSLILESASTNQTSMYLCASSFPRELRYYEQYFGPGTRLTVT.

This clonotype was counted many times. Found in a library prepared for alpha chains, this beta chain is an off-target read, and its abundance has little meaning. This chain uses TRBV2 with TRBJ1-1, with D possibly matching TRBD1 (5 bases). This CDR3 has 11 residues. Germline V gene data show CDR1 as SNHLY and CDR2 as FYNNEI. Trimming cost V 5 bases and J 11 bases, with 12 bases left between them. The CDR3 DNA is TGTGCCAGCAGTACAGGTGTTTGGGCTTTCTTT. It is translated as CASSTGVWAFF.

This clonotype was seen more than once but under ten times. In a library made to pick up alpha chains, this beta chain is a stray read with a size that means little. The J gene is TRBJ1-5, the V gene TRBV20-1; D remains unclear. V lost 0 bases to trimming and J lost 0 bases, with 9 bases between them. This CDR3 spans 15 amino acids. From germline, CDR1 is DFQATT and CDR2 SNEGSKA (reference sequence). The CDR3 region has the DNA TGCAGTGCTAGAGATTTGGGTGATAGCAATCAGCCCCAGCATTTT. It codes for CSARDLGDSNQPQHF.

This clonotype was seen ten or more times. This beta chain is off target for a library built for alpha chains, so its abundance means little. The chain recombines TRBV18 with TRBJ1-1; D gene ambiguous. The CDR3 is 13 amino acids. The germline V gene has CDR1 KGHSH and CDR2 LQKENI. V was clipped by 6 bases and J by 6 bases, with 14 bases between them. The chain's CDR3 is CASSRDGRAEAFF. For the CDR3, the DNA is TGTGCCAGCTCTCGTGACGGGCGGGCTGAAGCTTTCTTT. The full variable domain, in which reference TRBV18 and TRBJ1-1 provide the parts outside the CDR3, is NAGVMQNPRHLVRRRGQEARLRCSPMKGHSHVYWYRQLPEEGLKFMVYLQKENIIDESGMPKERFSAEFPKEGPSILRIQQVVRGDSAAYFCASSRDGRAEAFFGQGTRLTVV.

This clonotype is labeled as medium-sized (0.01 to 0.1%). This beta chain slipped into a library made for alpha chains as a stray read, so its size is not meaningful. V and J are TRBV12-3 or TRBV12-4 and TRBJ2-5; no clear D gene. The CDR3 covers 14 residues. The ends were cut back, 2 bases at V and 1 base at J, with 8 bases in the middle. The CDR3 is CASSLPATQETQYF. CDR3 DNA: TGTGCCAGCAGTTTACCCGCTACCCAAGAGACCCAGTACTTC.